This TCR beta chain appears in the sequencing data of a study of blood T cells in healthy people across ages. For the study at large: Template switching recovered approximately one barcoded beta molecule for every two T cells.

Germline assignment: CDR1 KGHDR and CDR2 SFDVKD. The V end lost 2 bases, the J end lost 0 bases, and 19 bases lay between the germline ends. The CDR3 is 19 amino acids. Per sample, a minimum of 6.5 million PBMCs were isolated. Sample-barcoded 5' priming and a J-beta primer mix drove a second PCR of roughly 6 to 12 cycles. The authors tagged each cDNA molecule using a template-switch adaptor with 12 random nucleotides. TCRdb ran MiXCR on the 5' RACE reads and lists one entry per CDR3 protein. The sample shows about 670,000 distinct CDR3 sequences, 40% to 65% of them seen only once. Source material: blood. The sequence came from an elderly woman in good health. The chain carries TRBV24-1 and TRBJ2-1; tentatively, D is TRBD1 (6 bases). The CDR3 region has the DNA TGTGCCACCAGTGATTCACGACAGGCCCTTACCATCTCCTACAATGAGCAGTTCTTC. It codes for CATSDSRQALTISYNEQFF.